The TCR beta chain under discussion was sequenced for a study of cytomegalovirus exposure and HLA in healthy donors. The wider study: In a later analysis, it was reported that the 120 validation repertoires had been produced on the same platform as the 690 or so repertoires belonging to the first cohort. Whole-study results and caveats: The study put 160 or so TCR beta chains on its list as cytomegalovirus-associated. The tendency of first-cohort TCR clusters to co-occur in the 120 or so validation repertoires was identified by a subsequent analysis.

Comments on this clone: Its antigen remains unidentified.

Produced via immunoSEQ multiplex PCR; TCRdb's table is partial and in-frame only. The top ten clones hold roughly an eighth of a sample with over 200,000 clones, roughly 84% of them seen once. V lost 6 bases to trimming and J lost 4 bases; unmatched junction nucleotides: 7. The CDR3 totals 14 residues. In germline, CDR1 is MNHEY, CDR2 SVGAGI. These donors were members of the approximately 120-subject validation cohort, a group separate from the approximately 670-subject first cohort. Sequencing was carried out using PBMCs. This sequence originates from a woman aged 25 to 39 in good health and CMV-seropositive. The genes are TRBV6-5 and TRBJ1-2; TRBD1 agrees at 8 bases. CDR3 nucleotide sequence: TGTGCCAGCAGGGAGACAGGGGATTTCTATGGCTACACCTTC. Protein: CASRETGDFYGYTF.